This note documents a single TCR beta chain sequence. TCRdb's table, derived via immunoSEQ multiplex PCR, lists solely in-frame clones and lacks some. The sample records some 35,000 clones, roughly 90% being singletons. The sample originates from a study of chemoradiotherapy in HPV16-positive cancers. The receptor's source is a human donor with HPV-associated anogenital cancer. The source material was blood, sampled from a patient who underwent chemoradiotherapy.

The CDR3 spells CATSRDRRGADTQYF. In DNA, the CDR3 is TGTGCCACCAGCAGAGATCGCCGGGGCGCAGATACGCAGTATTTT. The V call is TRBV15, the J call TRBJ2-3; D might be TRBD1 or TRBD2, each matching 5 bases. Per germline, CDR1 LNHNV and CDR2 YYDKDF (reference sequence). The CDR3 totals 15 residues. The germline V and J ends were trimmed by 0 bases and 4 bases, with 11 bases remaining between them.